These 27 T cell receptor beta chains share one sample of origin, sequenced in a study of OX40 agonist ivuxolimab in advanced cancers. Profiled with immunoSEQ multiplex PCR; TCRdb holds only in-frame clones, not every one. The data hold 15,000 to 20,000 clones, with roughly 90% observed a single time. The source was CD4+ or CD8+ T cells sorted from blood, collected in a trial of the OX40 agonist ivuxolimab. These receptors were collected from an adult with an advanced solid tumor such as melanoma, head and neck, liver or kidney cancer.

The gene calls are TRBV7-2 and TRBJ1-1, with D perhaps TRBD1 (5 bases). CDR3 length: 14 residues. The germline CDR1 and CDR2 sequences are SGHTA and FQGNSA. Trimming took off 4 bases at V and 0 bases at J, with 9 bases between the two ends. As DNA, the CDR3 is TGTGCCAGCAGCTCCAGGGTGGTGAACACTGAAGCTTTCTTT. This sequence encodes CASSSRVVNTEAFF.

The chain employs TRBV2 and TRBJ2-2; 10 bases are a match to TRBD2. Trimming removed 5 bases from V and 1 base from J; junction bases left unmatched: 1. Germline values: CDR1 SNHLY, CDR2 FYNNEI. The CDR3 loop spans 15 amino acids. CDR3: CASSPSGRNTGELFF. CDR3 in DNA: TGTGCCAGCAGTCCTAGCGGGAGGAACACCGGGGAGCTGTTTTTT.

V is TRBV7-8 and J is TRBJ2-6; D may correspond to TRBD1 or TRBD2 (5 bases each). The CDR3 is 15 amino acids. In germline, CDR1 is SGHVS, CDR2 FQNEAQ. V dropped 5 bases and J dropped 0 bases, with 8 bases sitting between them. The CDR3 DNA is TGTGCCAGCAGCCCAGGGAGCTCTGGGGCCAACGTCCTGACTTTC. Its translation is CASSPGSSGANVLTF.

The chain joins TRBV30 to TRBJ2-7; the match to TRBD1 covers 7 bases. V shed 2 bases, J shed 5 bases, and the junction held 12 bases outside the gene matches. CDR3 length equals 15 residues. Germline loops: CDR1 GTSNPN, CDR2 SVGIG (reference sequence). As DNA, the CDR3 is TGTGCCTGGAGTACCGTAAGGGGGCGGCCACACGAGCAGTACTTC. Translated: CAWSTVRGRPHEQYF.

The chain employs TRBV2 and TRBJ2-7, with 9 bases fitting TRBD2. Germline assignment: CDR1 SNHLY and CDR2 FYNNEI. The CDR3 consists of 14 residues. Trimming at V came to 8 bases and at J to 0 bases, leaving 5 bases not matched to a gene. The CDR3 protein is CASQLAGTSYEQYF. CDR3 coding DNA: TGTGCCAGCCAACTAGCGGGTACCTCCTACGAGCAGTACTTC.

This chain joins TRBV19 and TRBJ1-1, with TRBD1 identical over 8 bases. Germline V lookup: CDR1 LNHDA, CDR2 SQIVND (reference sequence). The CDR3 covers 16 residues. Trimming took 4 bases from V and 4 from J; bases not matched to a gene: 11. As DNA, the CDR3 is TGTGCCAGTAGTAGGGGACTGACAGGGGCGGCCACTGAAGCTTTCTTT. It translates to CASSRGLTGAATEAFF.

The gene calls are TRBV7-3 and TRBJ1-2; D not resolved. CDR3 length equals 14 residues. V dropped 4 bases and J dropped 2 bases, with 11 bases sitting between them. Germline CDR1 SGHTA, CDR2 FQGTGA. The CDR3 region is CASSSDQKNYGYTF. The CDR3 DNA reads TGTGCCAGCAGCTCGGACCAGAAAAACTATGGCTACACCTTC.

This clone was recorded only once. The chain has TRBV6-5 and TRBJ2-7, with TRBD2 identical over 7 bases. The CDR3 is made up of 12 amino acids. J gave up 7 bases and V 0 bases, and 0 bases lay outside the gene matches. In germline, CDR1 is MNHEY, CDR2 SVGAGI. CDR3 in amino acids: CASSYSGGEQYF. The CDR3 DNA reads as TGTGCCAGCAGTTACTCCGGGGGGGAGCAGTACTTC.

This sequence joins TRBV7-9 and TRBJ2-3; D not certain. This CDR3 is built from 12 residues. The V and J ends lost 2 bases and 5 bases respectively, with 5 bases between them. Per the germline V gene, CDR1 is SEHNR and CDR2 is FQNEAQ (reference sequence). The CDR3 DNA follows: TGTGCCAGCAGCTTACCCGGAGATACGCAGTATTTT. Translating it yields CASSLPGDTQYF.

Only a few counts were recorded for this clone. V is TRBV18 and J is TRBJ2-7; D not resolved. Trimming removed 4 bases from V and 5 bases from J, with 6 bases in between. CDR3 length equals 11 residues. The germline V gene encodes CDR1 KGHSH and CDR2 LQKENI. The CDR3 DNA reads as TGTGCCAGCTCACAGTTTGACGAGCAGTACTTC. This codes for CASSQFDEQYF.

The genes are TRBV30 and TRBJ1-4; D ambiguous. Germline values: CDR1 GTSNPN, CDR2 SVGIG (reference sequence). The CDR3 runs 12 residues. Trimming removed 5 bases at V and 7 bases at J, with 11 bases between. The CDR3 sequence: CAWGPPSEKLFF. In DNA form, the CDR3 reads TGTGCCTGGGGGCCCCCGAGTGAAAAACTGTTTTTT.

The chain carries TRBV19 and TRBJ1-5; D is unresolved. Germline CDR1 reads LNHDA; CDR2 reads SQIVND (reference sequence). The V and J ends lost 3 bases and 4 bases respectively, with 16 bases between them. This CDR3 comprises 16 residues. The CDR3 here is CASSIGVAERNQPQHF. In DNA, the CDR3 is TGTGCCAGTAGTATTGGGGTGGCAGAACGAAATCAGCCCCAGCATTTT. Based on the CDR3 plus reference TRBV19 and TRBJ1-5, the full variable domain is DGGITQSPKYLFRKEGQNVTLSCEQNLNHDAMYWYRQDPGQGLRLIYYSQIVNDFQKGDIAEGYSVSREKKESFPLTVTSAQKNPTAFYLCASSIGVAERNQPQHFGDGTRLSIL.

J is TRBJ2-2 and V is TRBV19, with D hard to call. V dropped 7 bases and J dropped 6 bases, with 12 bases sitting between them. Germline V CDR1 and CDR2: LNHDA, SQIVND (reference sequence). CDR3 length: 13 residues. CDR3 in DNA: TGTGCCAGTATCTCAGACTGGTCCGGGGAGCTGTTTTTT. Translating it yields CASISDWSGELFF.

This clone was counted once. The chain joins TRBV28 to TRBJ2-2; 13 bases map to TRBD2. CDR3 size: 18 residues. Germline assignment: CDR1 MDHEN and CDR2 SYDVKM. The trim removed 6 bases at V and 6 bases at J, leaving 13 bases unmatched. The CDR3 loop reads CASRSLSGLAGVAGELFF. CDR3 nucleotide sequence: TGTGCCAGCAGGTCCCTTAGTGGACTAGCGGGAGTAGCCGGGGAGCTGTTTTTT.

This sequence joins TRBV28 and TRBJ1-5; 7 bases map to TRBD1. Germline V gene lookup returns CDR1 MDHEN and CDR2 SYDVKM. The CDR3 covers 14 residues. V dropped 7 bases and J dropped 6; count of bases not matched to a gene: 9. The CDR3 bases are TGTGCCAGCATAAGAACAGGGGTCGGTCAGCCCCAGCATTTT. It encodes CASIRTGVGQPQHF.

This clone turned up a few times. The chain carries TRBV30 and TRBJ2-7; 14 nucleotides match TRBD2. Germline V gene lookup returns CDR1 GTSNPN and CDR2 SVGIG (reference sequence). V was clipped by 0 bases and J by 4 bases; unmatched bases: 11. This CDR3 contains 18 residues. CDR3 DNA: TGTGCCTGGAGTGTAGTAAGGACTAGCGGGAGGTCACGTTACGAGCAGTACTTC. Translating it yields CAWSVVRTSGRSRYEQYF.

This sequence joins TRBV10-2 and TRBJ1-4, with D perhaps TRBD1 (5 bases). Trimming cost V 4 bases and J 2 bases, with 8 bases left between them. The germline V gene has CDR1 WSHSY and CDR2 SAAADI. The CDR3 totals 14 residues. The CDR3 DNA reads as TGCGCCAGCAGTGTGCGGGGCACTAATGAAAAACTGTTTTTT. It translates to CASSVRGTNEKLFF.

CDR3 residues: CASSLSGFRGNTIYF. CDR3 DNA: TGCGCCAGCAGCTTATCAGGGTTTCGTGGAAACACCATATATTTT. The chain employs TRBV5-1 and TRBJ1-3, with D perhaps TRBD1 (5 bases). The CDR3 has 15 amino acids. CDR1 and CDR2 (germline): SGHRS, YFSETQ. Trimming left V 2 bases short and J 3 bases short, with 12 bases between. The variable domain in full, with the rest retrieved from reference TRBV5-1 and TRBJ1-3, is KAGVTQTPRYLIKTRGQQVTLSCSPISGHRSVSWYQQTPGQGLQFLFEYFSETQRNKGNFPGRFSGRQFSNSRSEMNVSTLELGDSALYLCASSLSGFRGNTIYFGEGSWLTVV.

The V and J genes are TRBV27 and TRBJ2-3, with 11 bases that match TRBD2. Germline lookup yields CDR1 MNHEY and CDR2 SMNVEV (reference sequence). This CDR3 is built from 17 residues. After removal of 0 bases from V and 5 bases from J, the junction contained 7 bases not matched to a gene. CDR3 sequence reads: CASSLSGLAGGQDTQYF. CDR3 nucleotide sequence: TGTGCCAGCAGTTTATCGGGGCTAGCGGGAGGCCAAGATACGCAGTATTTT.

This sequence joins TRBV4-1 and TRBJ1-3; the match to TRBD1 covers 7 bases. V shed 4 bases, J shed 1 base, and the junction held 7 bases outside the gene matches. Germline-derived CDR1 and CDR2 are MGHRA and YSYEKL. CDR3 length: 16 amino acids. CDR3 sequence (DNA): TGCGCCAGCAGCCGCGGGGAGGGGGCGTCTGGAAACACCATATATTTT. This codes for CASSRGEGASGNTIYF.

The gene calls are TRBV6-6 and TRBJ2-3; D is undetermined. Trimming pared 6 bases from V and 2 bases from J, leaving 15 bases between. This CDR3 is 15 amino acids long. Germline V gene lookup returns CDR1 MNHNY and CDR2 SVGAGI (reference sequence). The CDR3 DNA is TGTGCCAGCAGCCCAGGTGAAGGGATCACAGATACGCAGTATTTT. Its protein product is CASSPGEGITDTQYF.

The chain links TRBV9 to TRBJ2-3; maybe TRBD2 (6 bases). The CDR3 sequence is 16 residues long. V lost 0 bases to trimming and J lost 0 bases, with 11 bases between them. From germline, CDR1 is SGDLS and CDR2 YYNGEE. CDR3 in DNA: TGTGCCAGCAGCGTAGTTGTCGGGACTAGCACAGATACGCAGTATTTT. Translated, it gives CASSVVVGTSTDTQYF.

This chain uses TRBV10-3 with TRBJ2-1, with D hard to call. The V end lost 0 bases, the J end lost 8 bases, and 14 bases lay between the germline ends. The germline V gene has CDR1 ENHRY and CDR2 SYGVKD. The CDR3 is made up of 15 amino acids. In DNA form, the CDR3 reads TGTGCCATCAGTGAGTCGGGTGCGTTCAACGATGAGCAGTTCTTC. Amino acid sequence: CAISESGAFNDEQFF.

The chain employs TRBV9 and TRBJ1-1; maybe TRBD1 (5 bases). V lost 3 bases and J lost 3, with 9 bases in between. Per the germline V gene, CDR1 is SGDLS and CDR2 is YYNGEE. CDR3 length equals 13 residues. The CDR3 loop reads CASSEGLYTEAFF. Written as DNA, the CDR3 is TGTGCCAGCAGCGAGGGGTTGTACACTGAAGCTTTCTTT.

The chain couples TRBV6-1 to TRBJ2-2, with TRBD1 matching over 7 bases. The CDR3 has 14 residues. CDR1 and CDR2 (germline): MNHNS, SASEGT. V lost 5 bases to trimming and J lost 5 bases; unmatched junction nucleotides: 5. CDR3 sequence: CASSRQGGTGELFF. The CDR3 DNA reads TGTGCCAGCAGTAGACAGGGTGGAACCGGGGAGCTGTTTTTT.

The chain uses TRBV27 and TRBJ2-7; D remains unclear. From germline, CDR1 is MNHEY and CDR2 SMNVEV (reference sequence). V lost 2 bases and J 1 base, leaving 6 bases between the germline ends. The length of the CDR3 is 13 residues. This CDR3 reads CASSLPGSYEQYF. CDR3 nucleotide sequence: TGTGCCAGCAGTTTACCCGGATCCTACGAGCAGTACTTC.

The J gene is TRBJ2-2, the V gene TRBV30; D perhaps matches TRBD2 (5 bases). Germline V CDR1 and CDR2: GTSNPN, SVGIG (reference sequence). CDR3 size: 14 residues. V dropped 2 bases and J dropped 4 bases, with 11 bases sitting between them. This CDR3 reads CAWSSGLSTGELFF. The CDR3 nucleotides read TGTGCCTGGAGTTCGGGGTTGAGCACCGGGGAGCTGTTTTTT.